These T cell receptor beta chains were read from a single sample in a study of shared clonotypes between healthy human individuals. Produced via immunoSEQ multiplex PCR; TCRdb's table is partial and in-frame only. The sample lists about 490,000 clones; 78% were seen once. Sequenced input: PBMCs. The origin of the receptors is a woman in her thirties or forties in good health. Some clones in this sample may be carry-over from other donors' samples. Each CDR3 is given with its conserved first and last residue. A D gene is named only where the DNA matches it firmly. The size field is filled for only some rows; it gives once, few, many or a size class.

j_call	clone_size	v_call	d_call	cdr3_nt	cdr3_aa
TRBJ2-7	-	TRBV18	-	TGTGCCAGCTCACTCCCAGGGCGATTGGCCTACGAGCAGTACTTC	CASSLPGRLAYEQYF
TRBJ2-5	once	TRBV5-1	TRBD1	TGCGCCAGCAGCCGGGACAGGGATGAGACCCAGTACTTC	CASSRDRDETQYF
TRBJ2-1	-	TRBV2	TRBD2	TGTGCCAGCGGTGGGGAGGGAGGGATTTCCTACAATGAGCAGTTCTTC	CASGGEGGISYNEQFF
TRBJ1-4	-	TRBV18	-	TGTGCCAGCTCACCTTCCGGGGGCTTAGAACTGTTTTTT	CASSPSGGLELFF
TRBJ1-1	-	TRBV5-1	TRBD1	TGCGCCACCCGGGACAGGGACACTGAAGCTTTCTTT	CATRDRDTEAFF
TRBJ2-7	-	TRBV30	-	TGCGCCTGGTCGGGGACGGGCTACGAGCAGTACTTC	CAWSGTGYEQYF
TRBJ1-4	-	TRBV29-1	-	TGCAGCGTTGAAAGCCCTCACGGGGAAAAACTGTTTTTT	CSVESPHGEKLFF
TRBJ1-1	-	TRBV20-1	-	TGCAGTGCCGCGCCAAACACTGAAGCTTTCTTT	CSAAPNTEAFF
TRBJ1-1	-	TRBV21-1	-	TGTGCCAGCCTCAGGGGGCGCGGGGCAGCGTCGGCTGAAGCTTTCTTT	CASLRGRGAASAEAFF
TRBJ2-7	-	TRBV6-1	-	TGTGCCAGCAGTGAAGCAACAGGGACTCTCAGCTATGAGCAGTACTTC	CASSEATGTLSYEQYF
TRBJ2-7	-	TRBV7-7	TRBD1	TGTGCCAGCAGCGCCGACAGGGGTGGAGAGCAGTACTTC	CASSADRGGEQYF
TRBJ1-1	few	TRBV29-1	TRBD1	TGCAGCGTCGCGGGACAGTCGACGGGGACTGAAGCTTTCTTT	CSVAGQSTGTEAFF
TRBJ1-5	few	TRBV2	-	TGTGCCAGCAGTTTAAATGGGCATCAGCCCCAGCATTTT	CASSLNGHQPQHF
TRBJ2-4	few	TRBV28	TRBD1	TGTGCCAGCAGTTACGTCGGGACAGGGGGCCTGAACATTCAGTACTTC	CASSYVGTGGLNIQYF
TRBJ2-5	-	TRBV18	TRBD2	TGTGCCAGCTCATCGACTAGCGGAAGCCAAGAGACCCAGTACTTC	CASSSTSGSQETQYF
TRBJ2-7	-	TRBV7-9	-	TGTGCCACCGCCCTTGGGGGAGGACCCCAAGAGCAGTACTTC	CATALGGGPQEQYF
TRBJ2-1	-	TRBV7-9	-	TGTGCCAGCAGCTTACAGCGGGAGCAGTTCTTC	CASSLQREQFF
TRBJ1-3	-	TRBV10-3	-	TGTGCCATCAGTGAGTCGAGGGGATGGGGAAACACCATATATTTT	CAISESRGWGNTIYF
TRBJ2-5	-	TRBV7-2	-	TGTGCCAGCAGCCCGGGACTCTATTCGGCCCAGTACTTC	CASSPGLYSAQYF
TRBJ1-2	-	TRBV6-1	TRBD1	TGTGCCAGCAGCATACAGGGGGCGCAGGGCTATGGCTACACCTTC	CASSIQGAQGYGYTF
TRBJ1-2	few	TRBV5-1	-	TGCGCCAGCAGCTTGGAGGGGACGGAGTATGGCTACACCTTC	CASSLEGTEYGYTF
TRBJ2-7	-	TRBV18	-	TGTGCCAGCTCACCAGGGGACACCTACGAGCAGTACTTC	CASSPGDTYEQYF
TRBJ2-5	-	TRBV7-2	-	TGTGCCAGCAGCTTCCTCTCTGAAGAGACCCAGTACTTC	CASSFLSEETQYF
TRBJ2-5	few	TRBV28	-	TGTGCCAGCATCGCAGCCGGACAAGAGACCCAGTACTTC	CASIAAGQETQYF
TRBJ1-5	-	TRBV5-5	TRBD1	TGTGCCAGCAGCACAGGGGGCGGCAATCAGCCCCAGCATTTT	CASSTGGGNQPQHF
TRBJ1-2	-	TRBV9	-	TGTGCCAGCAGCGTACGGGGGGACTATGGCTACACCTTC	CASSVRGDYGYTF
TRBJ2-1	-	TRBV7-6	-	TGTGCCAGCAGCTTAGACGGCGGAGAGGGAAATGAGCAGTTCTTC	CASSLDGGEGNEQFF
TRBJ2-7	-	TRBV5-1	TRBD1	TGCGCCAGCAGCTTCGGCCCGGACAGGGAAGAGCAGTACTTC	CASSFGPDREEQYF
TRBJ2-1	-	TRBV7-8	TRBD2	TGTGCCAGCAGCTCCTGGACTAGCGGGGCCTACAATGAGCAGTTCTTC	CASSSWTSGAYNEQFF
TRBJ2-2	-	TRBV6-4	-	TGTGCCAGCAGTGACAGGTCGACCGGGGAGCTGTTTTTT	CASSDRSTGELFF
TRBJ2-7	-	TRBV5-4	TRBD2	TGTGCCAGCAGCTTGGGGGGGACTAGGAGGCCCTACGAGCAGTACTTC	CASSLGGTRRPYEQYF
TRBJ1-5	-	TRBV19	TRBD1	TGTGCCAGTAGCGGGACAGGGTTCCAGCCCCAGCATTTT	CASSGTGFQPQHF
TRBJ1-2	-	TRBV14	-	TGTGCCAGCAGCCAAGACGGTGGCTATGGCTACACCTTC	CASSQDGGYGYTF
TRBJ2-1	-	TRBV10-3	-	TGTGCCATCAGTGATCTAGCAAACGATGAGCAGTTCTTC	CAISDLANDEQFF
TRBJ2-5	-	TRBV7-2	-	TGTGCCAGCAGCTCCCCCTCGGGAGTAGGAGAGACCCAGTACTTC	CASSSPSGVGETQYF
TRBJ2-1	-	TRBV7-9	-	TGTGCCAGCAGCTTAGTTCCAGAGGCCCACAATGGGCAGTTCTTC	CASSLVPEAHNGQFF
TRBJ2-5	-	TRBV12-5	-	TGTGCTAGTGGCTCGGGACTGCGAGAGACCCAGTACTTC	CASGSGLRETQYF
TRBJ2-3	-	TRBV30	TRBD2	TGTGCCTCCTCTAGCGGGGGGGGCACAGATACGCAGTATTTT	CASSSGGGTDTQYF